The source of this T cell receptor (beta chain) is a study of OX40 agonist ivuxolimab in advanced cancers. Study at large: Patients were infused with ivuxolimab every 2 weeks at 0.01 to 10 mg/kg.

Using immunoSEQ multiplex PCR, the repertoire was profiled, and TCRdb retains in-frame clones only, with some absent. This sample has 150,000 to 190,000 clones, with 94% found just once. Looked up from germline, CDR1 is SGHRS and CDR2 is YFSETQ. This CDR3 contains 12 residues. V lost 1 base to trimming and J lost 10 bases, with 9 bases between them. The starting material was CD4+ or CD8+ T cells sorted from blood, obtained in a trial of the OX40 agonist ivuxolimab. This TCR was sampled from an adult with an advanced solid tumor such as melanoma, head and neck, liver or kidney cancer. This chain uses TRBV5-1 with TRBJ2-1; a possible D gene is TRBD2 (6 bases). In DNA, the CDR3 is TGCGCCAGCAGCTTGACTCTAGCGGAGCAGTTCTTC. This encodes CASSLTLAEQFF.